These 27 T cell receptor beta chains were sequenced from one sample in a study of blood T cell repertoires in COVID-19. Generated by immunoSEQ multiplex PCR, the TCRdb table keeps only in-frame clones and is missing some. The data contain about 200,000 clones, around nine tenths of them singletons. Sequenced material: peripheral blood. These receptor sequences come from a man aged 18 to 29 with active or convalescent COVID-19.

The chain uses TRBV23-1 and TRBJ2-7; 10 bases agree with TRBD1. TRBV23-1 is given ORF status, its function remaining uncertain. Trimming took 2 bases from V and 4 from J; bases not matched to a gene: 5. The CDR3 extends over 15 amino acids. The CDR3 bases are TGCGCCAGCAGTCAACCGCGACAGGGGGCTTACGAGCAGTACTTC. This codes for CASSQPRQGAYEQYF.

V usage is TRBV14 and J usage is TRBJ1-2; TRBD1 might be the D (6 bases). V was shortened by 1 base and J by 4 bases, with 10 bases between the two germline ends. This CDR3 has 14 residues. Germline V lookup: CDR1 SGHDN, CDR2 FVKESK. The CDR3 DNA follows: TGTGCCAGCAGCCAAGCAGGGGTCTTCTATGGCTACACCTTC. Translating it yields CASSQAGVFYGYTF.

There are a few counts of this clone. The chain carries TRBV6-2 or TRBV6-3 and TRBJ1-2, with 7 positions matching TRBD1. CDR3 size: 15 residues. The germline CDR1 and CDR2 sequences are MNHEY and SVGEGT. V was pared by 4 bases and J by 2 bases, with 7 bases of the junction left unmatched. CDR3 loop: CASSSWDRPNYGYTF. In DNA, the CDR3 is TGTGCCAGCAGTTCGTGGGACAGACCCAACTATGGCTACACCTTC.

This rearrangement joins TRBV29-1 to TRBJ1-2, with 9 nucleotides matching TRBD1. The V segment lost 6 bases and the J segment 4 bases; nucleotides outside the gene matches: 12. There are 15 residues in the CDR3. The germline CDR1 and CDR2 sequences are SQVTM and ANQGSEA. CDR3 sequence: CSVARGTGLSYGYTF. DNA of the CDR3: TGCAGCGTCGCCCGGGGGACAGGGCTAAGCTATGGCTACACCTTC.

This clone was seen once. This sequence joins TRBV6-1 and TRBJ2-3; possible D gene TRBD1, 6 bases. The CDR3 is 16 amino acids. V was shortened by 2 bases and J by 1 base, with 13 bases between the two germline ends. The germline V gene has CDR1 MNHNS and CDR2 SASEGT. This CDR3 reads CASSEYWGLGTDTQYF. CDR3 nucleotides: TGTGCCAGCAGTGAATATTGGGGGCTAGGCACAGATACGCAGTATTTT.

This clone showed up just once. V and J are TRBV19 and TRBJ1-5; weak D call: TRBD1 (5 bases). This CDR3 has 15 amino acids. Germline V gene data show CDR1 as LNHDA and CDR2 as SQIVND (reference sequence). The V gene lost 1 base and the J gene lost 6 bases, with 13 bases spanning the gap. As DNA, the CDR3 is TGTGCCAGTAGTATAGTTGGCCAGGGAGGTCAGCCCCAGCATTTT. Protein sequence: CASSIVGQGGQPQHF.

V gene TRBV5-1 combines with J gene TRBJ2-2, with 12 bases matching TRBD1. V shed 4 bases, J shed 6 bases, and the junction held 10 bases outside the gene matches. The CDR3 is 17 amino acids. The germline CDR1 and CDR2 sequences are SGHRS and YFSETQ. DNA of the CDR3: TGCGCCAGCAGCACTGGAAGGGACAGGGGGCGCCCCGGGGAGCTGTTTTTT. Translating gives CASSTGRDRGRPGELFF.

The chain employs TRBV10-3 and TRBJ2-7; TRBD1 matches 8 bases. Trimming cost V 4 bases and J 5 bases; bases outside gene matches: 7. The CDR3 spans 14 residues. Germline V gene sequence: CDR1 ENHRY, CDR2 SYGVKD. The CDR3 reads CAISADRDSHEQYF. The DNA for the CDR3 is TGTGCCATCAGTGCGGACAGGGATAGCCACGAGCAGTACTTC.

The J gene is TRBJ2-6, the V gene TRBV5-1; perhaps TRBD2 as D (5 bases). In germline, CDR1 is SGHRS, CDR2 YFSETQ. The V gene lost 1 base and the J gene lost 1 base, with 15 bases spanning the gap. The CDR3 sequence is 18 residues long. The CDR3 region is CASSLYDGGISGANVLTF. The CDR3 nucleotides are TGCGCCAGCAGCTTGTACGACGGAGGTATTTCTGGGGCCAACGTCCTGACTTTC.

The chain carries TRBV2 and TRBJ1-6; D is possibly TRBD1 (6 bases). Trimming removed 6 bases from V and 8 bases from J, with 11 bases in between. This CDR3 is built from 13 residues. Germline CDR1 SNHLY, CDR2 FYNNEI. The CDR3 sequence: CASRQQGYSPLHF. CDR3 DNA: TGTGCCAGCAGGCAACAGGGCTATTCACCCCTCCACTTT.

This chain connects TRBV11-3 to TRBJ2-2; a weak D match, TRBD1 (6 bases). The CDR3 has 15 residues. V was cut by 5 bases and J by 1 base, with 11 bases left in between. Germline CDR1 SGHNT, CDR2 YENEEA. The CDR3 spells CASSETTGNTGELFF. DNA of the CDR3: TGTGCCAGCAGCGAGACGACAGGGAACACCGGGGAGCTGTTTTTT.

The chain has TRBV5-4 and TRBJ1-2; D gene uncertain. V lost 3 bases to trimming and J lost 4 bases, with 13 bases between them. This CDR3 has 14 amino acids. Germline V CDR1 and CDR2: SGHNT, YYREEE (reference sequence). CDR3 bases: TGTGCCAGCAGCTACTCTTCATCGAGCTATGGCTACACCTTC. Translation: CASSYSSSSYGYTF.

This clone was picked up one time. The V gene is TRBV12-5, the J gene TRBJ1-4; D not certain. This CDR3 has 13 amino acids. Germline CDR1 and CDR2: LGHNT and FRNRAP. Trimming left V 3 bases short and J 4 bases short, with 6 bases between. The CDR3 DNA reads TGTGCTAGTGGTTTTGATAGTAATGAAAAACTGTTTTTT. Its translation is CASGFDSNEKLFF.

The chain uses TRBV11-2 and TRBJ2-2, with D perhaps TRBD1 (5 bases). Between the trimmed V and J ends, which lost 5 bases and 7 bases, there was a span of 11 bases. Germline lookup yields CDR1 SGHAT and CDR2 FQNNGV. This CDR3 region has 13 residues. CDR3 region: CASSRQGYGELFF. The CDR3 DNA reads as TGTGCCAGCAGCCGGCAGGGCTACGGGGAGCTGTTTTTT.

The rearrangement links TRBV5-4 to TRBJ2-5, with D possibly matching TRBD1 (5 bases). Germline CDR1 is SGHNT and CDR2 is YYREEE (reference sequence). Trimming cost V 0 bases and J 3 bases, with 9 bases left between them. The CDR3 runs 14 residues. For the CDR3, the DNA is TGTGCCAGCAGCTTGGATGTCAGGGAAGAGACCCAGTACTTC. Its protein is CASSLDVREETQYF.

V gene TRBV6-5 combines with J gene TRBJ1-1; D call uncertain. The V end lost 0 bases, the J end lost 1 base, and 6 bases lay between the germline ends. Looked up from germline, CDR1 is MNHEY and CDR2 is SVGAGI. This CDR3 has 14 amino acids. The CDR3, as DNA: TGTGCCAGCAGTTACTCCGAGTCGAACACTGAAGCTTTCTTT. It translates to CASSYSESNTEAFF.

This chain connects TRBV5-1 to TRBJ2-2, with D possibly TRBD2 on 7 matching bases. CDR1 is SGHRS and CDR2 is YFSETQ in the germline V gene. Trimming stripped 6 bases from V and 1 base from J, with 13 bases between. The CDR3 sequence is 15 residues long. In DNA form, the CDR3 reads TGCGCCAGCATTTCGGGGGGACAGAACACCGGGGAGCTGTTTTTT. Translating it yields CASISGGQNTGELFF.

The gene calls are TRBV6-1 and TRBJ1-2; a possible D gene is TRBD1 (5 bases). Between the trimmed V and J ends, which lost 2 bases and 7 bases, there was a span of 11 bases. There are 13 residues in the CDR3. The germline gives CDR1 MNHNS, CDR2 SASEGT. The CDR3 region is CASSENPGLGYTF. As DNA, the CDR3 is TGTGCCAGCAGTGAAAACCCAGGGCTTGGCTACACCTTC.

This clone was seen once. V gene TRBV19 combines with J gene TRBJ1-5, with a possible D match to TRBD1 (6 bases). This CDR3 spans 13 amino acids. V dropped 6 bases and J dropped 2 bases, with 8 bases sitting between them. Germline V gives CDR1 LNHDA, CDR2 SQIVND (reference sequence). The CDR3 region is CASRAGGNQPQHF. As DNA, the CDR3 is TGTGCCAGTAGAGCAGGGGGCAATCAGCCCCAGCATTTT.

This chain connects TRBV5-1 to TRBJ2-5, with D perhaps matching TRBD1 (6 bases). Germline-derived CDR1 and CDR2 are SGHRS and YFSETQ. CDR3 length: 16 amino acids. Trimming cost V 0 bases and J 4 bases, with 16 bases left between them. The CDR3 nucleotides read TGCGCCAGCAGCTTGGGCGTTAACAGGGCCATAGAGACCCAGTACTTC. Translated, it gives CASSLGVNRAIETQYF.

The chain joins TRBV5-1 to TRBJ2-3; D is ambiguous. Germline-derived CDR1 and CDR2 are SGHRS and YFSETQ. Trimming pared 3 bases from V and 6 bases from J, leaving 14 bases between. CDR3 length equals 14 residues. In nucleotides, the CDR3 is TGCGCCAGCAGCTACGGTTATGGTTCGGATACGCAGTATTTT. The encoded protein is CASSYGYGSDTQYF. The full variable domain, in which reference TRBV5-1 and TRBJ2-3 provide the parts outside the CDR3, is KAGVTQTPRYLIKTRGQQVTLSCSPISGHRSVSWYQQTPGQGLQFLFEYFSETQRNKGNFPGRFSGRQFSNSRSEMNVSTLELGDSALYLCASSYGYGSDTQYFGPGTRLTVL.

The CDR3 region has the DNA TGTGCCAGCAGCCAGGATCCTTTGAGACAGGGTCTAGAGAGTGAAAAACTGTTTTTT. This translates into CASSQDPLRQGLESEKLFF. The chain employs TRBV4-2 and TRBJ1-4; the match to TRBD1 covers 7 bases. J gave up 7 bases and V 3 bases, and 20 bases lay outside the gene matches. This CDR3 is 19 amino acids long. Germline CDR1 and CDR2: LGHNA and YNFKEQ.

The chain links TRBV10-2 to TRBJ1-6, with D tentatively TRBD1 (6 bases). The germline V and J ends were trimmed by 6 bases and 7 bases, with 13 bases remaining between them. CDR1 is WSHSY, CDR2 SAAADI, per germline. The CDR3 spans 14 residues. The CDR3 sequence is CASSHGTGNSPLHF. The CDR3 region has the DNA TGCGCCAGCAGCCATGGTACAGGGAATTCACCCCTCCACTTT.

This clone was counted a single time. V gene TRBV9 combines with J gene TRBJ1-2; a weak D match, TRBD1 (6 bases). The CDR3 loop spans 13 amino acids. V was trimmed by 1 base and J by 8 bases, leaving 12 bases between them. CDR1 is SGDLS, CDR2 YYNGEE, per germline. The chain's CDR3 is CASSVYNRDGYTF. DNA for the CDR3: TGTGCCAGCAGCGTATATAACAGGGACGGCTACACCTTC.

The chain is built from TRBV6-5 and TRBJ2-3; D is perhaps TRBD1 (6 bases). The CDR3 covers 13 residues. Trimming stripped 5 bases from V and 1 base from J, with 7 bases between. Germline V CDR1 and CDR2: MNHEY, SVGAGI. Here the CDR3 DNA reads TGTGCCAGCAGTAGGACAGGCACAGATACGCAGTATTTT. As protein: CASSRTGTDTQYF.

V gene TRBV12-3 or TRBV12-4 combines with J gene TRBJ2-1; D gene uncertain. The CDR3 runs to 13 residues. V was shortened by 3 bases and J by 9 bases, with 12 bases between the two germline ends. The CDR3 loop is CASSFVFPGEQFF. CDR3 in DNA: TGTGCCAGCAGTTTTGTTTTTCCGGGTGAGCAGTTCTTC.

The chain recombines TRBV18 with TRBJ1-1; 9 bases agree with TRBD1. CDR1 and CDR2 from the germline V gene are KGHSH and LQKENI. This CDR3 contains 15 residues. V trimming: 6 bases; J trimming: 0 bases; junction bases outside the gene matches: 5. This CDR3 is CASSRDREMNTEAFF. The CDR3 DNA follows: TGTGCCAGCTCGCGGGACAGGGAAATGAACACTGAAGCTTTCTTT. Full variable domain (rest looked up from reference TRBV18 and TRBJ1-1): NAGVMQNPRHLVRRRGQEARLRCSPMKGHSHVYWYRQLPEEGLKFMVYLQKENIIDESGMPKERFSAEFPKEGPSILRIQQVVRGDSAAYFCASSRDREMNTEAFFGQGTRLTVV.